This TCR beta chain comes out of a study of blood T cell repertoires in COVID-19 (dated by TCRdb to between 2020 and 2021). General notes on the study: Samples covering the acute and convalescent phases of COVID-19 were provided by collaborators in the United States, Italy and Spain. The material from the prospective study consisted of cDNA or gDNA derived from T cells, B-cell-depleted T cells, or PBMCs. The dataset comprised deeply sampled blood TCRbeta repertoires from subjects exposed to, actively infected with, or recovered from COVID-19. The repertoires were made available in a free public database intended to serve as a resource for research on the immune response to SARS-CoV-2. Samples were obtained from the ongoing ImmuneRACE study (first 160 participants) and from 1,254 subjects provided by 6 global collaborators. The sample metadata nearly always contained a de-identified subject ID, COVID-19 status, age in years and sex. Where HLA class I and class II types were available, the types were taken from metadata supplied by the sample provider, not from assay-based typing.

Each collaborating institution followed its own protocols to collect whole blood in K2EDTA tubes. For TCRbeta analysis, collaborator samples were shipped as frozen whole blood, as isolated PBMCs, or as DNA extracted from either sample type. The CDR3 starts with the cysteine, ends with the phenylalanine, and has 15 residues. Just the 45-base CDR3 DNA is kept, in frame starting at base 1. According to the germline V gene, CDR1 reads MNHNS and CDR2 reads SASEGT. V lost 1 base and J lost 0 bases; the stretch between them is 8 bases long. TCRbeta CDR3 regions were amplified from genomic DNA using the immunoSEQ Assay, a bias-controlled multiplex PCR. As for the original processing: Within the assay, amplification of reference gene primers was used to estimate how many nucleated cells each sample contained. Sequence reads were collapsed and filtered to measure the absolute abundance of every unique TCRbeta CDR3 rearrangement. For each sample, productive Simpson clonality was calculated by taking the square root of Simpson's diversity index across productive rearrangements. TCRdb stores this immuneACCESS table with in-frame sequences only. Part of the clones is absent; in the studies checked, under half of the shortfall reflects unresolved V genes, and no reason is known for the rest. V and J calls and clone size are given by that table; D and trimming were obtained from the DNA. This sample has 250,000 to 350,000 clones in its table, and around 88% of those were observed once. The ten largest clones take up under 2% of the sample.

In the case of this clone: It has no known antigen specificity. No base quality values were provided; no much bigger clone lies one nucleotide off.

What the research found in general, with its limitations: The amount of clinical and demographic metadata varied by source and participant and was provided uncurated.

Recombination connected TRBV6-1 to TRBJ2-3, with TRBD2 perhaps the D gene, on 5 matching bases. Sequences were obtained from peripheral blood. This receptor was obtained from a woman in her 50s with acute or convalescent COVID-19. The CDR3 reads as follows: CASSEVATSTDTQYF. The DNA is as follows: TGTGCCAGCAGTGAAGTAGCGACAAGCACAGATACGCAGTATTTT.